A selection of T cell receptor beta chains follows, all from one sample in a study of blood T cell repertoires in COVID-19. The method was immunoSEQ multiplex PCR; TCRdb's version includes in-frame clones alone and lacks a portion of them. The data show 210,000 or so clones, with approximately 89% seen just once and about 4% held by the top ten. Material for sequencing was PBMCs or T cells enriched from blood (not recorded which). These receptors came from a woman aged 30 to 39 who had been exposed to COVID-19. The CDR3 runs from the conserved cysteine through the conserved F or W. Each record gives: V gene, D gene, J gene, CDR3 DNA, CDR3 protein. The D gene is left open where the match is weak.

v_call: TRBV5-1; d_call: TRBD2; j_call: TRBJ2-1; cdr3_nt: TGCGCCAGCAGCTTACAGGGTGCGGGAGGGGACAATGAGCAGTTCTTC; cdr3_aa: CASSLQGAGGDNEQFF
v_call: TRBV6-6; d_call: NA; j_call: TRBJ1-1; cdr3_nt: TGTGCCAGCAGTCCCCAGGGGTGGGCAGGGCATAGGGTGAACACTGAAGCTTTCTTT; cdr3_aa: CASSPQGWAGHRVNTEAFF
v_call: TRBV15; d_call: TRBD1; j_call: TRBJ1-3; cdr3_nt: TGTGCCACCAGCAGCGGAGGGACAGGGGAAAACACCATATATTTT; cdr3_aa: CATSSGGTGENTIYF
v_call: TRBV10-2; d_call: NA; j_call: TRBJ2-7; cdr3_nt: TGCGCCAGCAAGGGAAGTAGCGGTTCCTACGAGCAGTACTTC; cdr3_aa: CASKGSSGSYEQYF
v_call: TRBV19; d_call: TRBD1; j_call: TRBJ1-5; cdr3_nt: TGTGCCACCGCCCGGGACAGGGCAAATCAGCCCCAGCATTTT; cdr3_aa: CATARDRANQPQHF
v_call: TRBV29-1; d_call: NA; j_call: TRBJ2-1; cdr3_nt: TGCAGCGTTGAGTGGGTGAACCAACCTTGGGCGTACAATGAGCAGTTCTTC; cdr3_aa: CSVEWVNQPWAYNEQFF
v_call: TRBV2; d_call: TRBD2; j_call: TRBJ2-7; cdr3_nt: TGTGCCAGCAGTGAAGCACTAGCGGGAATGGAGGAGCAGTACTTC; cdr3_aa: CASSEALAGMEEQYF
v_call: TRBV9; d_call: NA; j_call: TRBJ2-5; cdr3_nt: TGTGCCAGCAGCGCCCGGACAGAAGAGACCCAGTACTTC; cdr3_aa: CASSARTEETQYF
v_call: TRBV18; d_call: TRBD1; j_call: TRBJ1-3; cdr3_nt: TGTGCCAGCAAGACAGGGATCCAACAAAGCTCTGGAAACACCATATATTTT; cdr3_aa: CASKTGIQQSSGNTIYF
v_call: TRBV6-4; d_call: NA; j_call: TRBJ1-1; cdr3_nt: TGTGCCAGCAGTAAAGAGATGAACACTGAAGCTTTCTTT; cdr3_aa: CASSKEMNTEAFF
v_call: TRBV2; d_call: NA; j_call: TRBJ1-2; cdr3_nt: TGTGCCAGCAGCCTTGACAGGCTTGATGGCTACACCTTC; cdr3_aa: CASSLDRLDGYTF
v_call: TRBV7-3; d_call: NA; j_call: TRBJ1-1; cdr3_nt: TGTGCCAGCAGCGCCGGCGGAAGGGGAACTGAAGCTTTCTTT; cdr3_aa: CASSAGGRGTEAFF
v_call: TRBV11-2; d_call: NA; j_call: TRBJ1-2; cdr3_nt: TGTGCCAGCCGCCTGGGGGGGTCGGGCTACACCTTC; cdr3_aa: CASRLGGSGYTF
v_call: TRBV30; d_call: TRBD1; j_call: TRBJ1-4; cdr3_nt: TGTGCCTGGAGGAGGAGGGGAATTATCCGGGACAGGGACGAAAAACTGTTTTTT; cdr3_aa: CAWRRRGIIRDRDEKLFF
v_call: TRBV28; d_call: NA; j_call: TRBJ1-5; cdr3_nt: TGTGCCAGCAGGTTGACAGAAAATCAGCCCCAGCATTTT; cdr3_aa: CASRLTENQPQHF